Listed below are T cell receptor beta chains from one sample, sequenced in a study of blood T cell repertoires in COVID-19. Clones were sequenced by immunoSEQ multiplex PCR, and TCRdb holds only the in-frame ones, with some missing. The sample has about 140,000 clones, 88% seen once. The sample comprised peripheral blood. The receptors derive from a woman in her forties or fifties with acute or convalescent COVID-19. Both conserved end residues are part of each CDR3. The D gene is left open where the match is weak. Part of the rows lack a size; the others show once, few, many or a class for expanded clones.

d_gene: TRBD1; abundance: .; v_gene: TRBV2; j_gene: TRBJ1-4; CDR3nt: TGTGCCAGCAGGAACAGGGGCGGGAATGAAAAACTGTTTTTT; CDR3aa: CASRNRGGNEKLFF
d_gene: .; abundance: .; v_gene: TRBV29-1; j_gene: TRBJ1-1; CDR3nt: TGCAGCGTTGGGTGGCTAGACACTGAAGCTTTCTTT; CDR3aa: CSVGWLDTEAFF
d_gene: TRBD1; abundance: .; v_gene: TRBV28; j_gene: TRBJ2-2; CDR3nt: TGTGCCAGCAGCCCCTGGACAGGGCCCGGGGAGCTGTTTTTT; CDR3aa: CASSPWTGPGELFF
d_gene: .; abundance: .; v_gene: TRBV10-2; j_gene: TRBJ1-2; CDR3nt: TGCGCCAGCAGTGAAGAGGGAATTAACTATGGCTACACCTTC; CDR3aa: CASSEEGINYGYTF
d_gene: .; abundance: .; v_gene: TRBV7-9; j_gene: TRBJ1-3; CDR3nt: TGTGCCAGCAGCGCCGAGAATGGAAACACCATATATTTT; CDR3aa: CASSAENGNTIYF
d_gene: TRBD1; abundance: .; v_gene: TRBV3-1/TRBV3-2; j_gene: TRBJ1-5; CDR3nt: TGTGCCAGCAGCCAGGCGACAGGGGGCGTCGGCAATCAGCCCCAGCATTTT; CDR3aa: CASSQATGGVGNQPQHF
d_gene: .; abundance: .; v_gene: TRBV28; j_gene: TRBJ1-2; CDR3nt: TGTGCCAGCAGTTTATTTTTGGTAGGGGTCGATGTCTCCTATGGCTACACCTTC; CDR3aa: CASSLFLVGVDVSYGYTF
d_gene: .; abundance: .; v_gene: TRBV5-1; j_gene: TRBJ1-1; CDR3nt: TGCGCCAGCAGCCCCCGTAGCGACGGCCTCACTGAAGCTTTCTTT; CDR3aa: CASSPRSDGLTEAFF
d_gene: TRBD1; abundance: .; v_gene: TRBV9; j_gene: TRBJ1-2; CDR3nt: TGTGCCAGCAGCGTGGACAGGGGGCCCCCCCACTACACCTTC; CDR3aa: CASSVDRGPPHYTF
d_gene: TRBD2; abundance: .; v_gene: TRBV14; j_gene: TRBJ2-7; CDR3nt: TGTGCCAGCAGCCAGACTAGCCCTTCCTACGAGCAGTACTTC; CDR3aa: CASSQTSPSYEQYF
d_gene: .; abundance: once; v_gene: TRBV7-3; j_gene: TRBJ1-1; CDR3nt: TGTGCCAGCAGCTTAACCCTGGGGGCAAGAACTGAAGCTTTCTTT; CDR3aa: CASSLTLGARTEAFF
d_gene: .; abundance: few; v_gene: TRBV28; j_gene: TRBJ1-5; CDR3nt: TGTGCCAGCAGTTTAGGAGGTCAGCCCCAGCATTTT; CDR3aa: CASSLGGQPQHF
d_gene: TRBD1; abundance: .; v_gene: TRBV6-5; j_gene: TRBJ1-1; CDR3nt: TGTGCCAGCAGTTACCCGGGACAGGTCGGTCATCCGATAGCTTTCTTT; CDR3aa: CASSYPGQVGHPIAFF
d_gene: .; abundance: .; v_gene: TRBV5-1; j_gene: TRBJ1-3; CDR3nt: TGCGCCAGCAGCTTGCCCCAGGGTTCGGAAAACACCATATATTTT; CDR3aa: CASSLPQGSENTIYF
d_gene: .; abundance: .; v_gene: TRBV27; j_gene: TRBJ2-7; CDR3nt: TGTGCCAGCAGCCCGTCGGACTTCTACGAGCAGTACTTC; CDR3aa: CASSPSDFYEQYF
d_gene: .; abundance: .; v_gene: TRBV7-9; j_gene: TRBJ2-6; CDR3nt: TGTGCCAGCAGCCTACAGCCGTCTGGGGCCAACGTCCTGACTTTC; CDR3aa: CASSLQPSGANVLTF
d_gene: .; abundance: .; v_gene: TRBV24-1; j_gene: TRBJ1-2; CDR3nt: TGTGCCACCAGTGATTTGAGAGGCTATGGCTACACCTTC; CDR3aa: CATSDLRGYGYTF
d_gene: .; abundance: .; v_gene: TRBV27; j_gene: TRBJ2-3; CDR3nt: TGTGCCAGCAGTTTACCTAGCCGAGATACGCAGTATTTT; CDR3aa: CASSLPSRDTQYF
d_gene: TRBD1; abundance: .; v_gene: TRBV6-6; j_gene: TRBJ2-2; CDR3nt: TGTGCCAGTACGGGTAGGGGGCGAGCTAACACCGGGGAGCTGTTTTTT; CDR3aa: CASTGRGRANTGELFF
d_gene: .; abundance: few; v_gene: TRBV6-1; j_gene: TRBJ1-5; CDR3nt: TGTGCCAGCAGTGAACAGGGGCATCGCAATCAGCCCCAGCATTTT; CDR3aa: CASSEQGHRNQPQHF
d_gene: .; abundance: .; v_gene: TRBV3-1/TRBV3-2; j_gene: TRBJ2-3; CDR3nt: TGTGCCAGCAGCCTCCAAGGGGTTAGTGCAGATACGCAGTATTTT; CDR3aa: CASSLQGVSADTQYF
d_gene: .; abundance: .; v_gene: TRBV6-6; j_gene: TRBJ1-1; CDR3nt: TGTGCCAGCAGTTACGGTGGCTCGAACACTGAAGCTTTCTTT; CDR3aa: CASSYGGSNTEAFF
d_gene: .; abundance: .; v_gene: TRBV5-4; j_gene: TRBJ1-2; CDR3nt: TGTGCCAGCAGCTTTAACAGGGACTATGGCTACACCTTC; CDR3aa: CASSFNRDYGYTF
d_gene: TRBD1; abundance: .; v_gene: TRBV12-3/TRBV12-4; j_gene: TRBJ2-7; CDR3nt: TGTGCCAGCAGCCCAGGGGGCTCCTACGAGCAGTACTTC; CDR3aa: CASSPGGSYEQYF
d_gene: .; abundance: .; v_gene: TRBV27; j_gene: TRBJ2-7; CDR3nt: TGTGCCAGCAGCTCCGGACTCGCCTACGAGCAGTACTTC; CDR3aa: CASSSGLAYEQYF
d_gene: .; abundance: .; v_gene: TRBV2; j_gene: TRBJ1-1; CDR3nt: TGTGCCAGCAGTGACAGGGTGGGGAACACTGAAGCTTTCTTT; CDR3aa: CASSDRVGNTEAFF
d_gene: TRBD1; abundance: .; v_gene: TRBV19; j_gene: TRBJ1-1; CDR3nt: TGTGCCAGTAGTATCCTGGACAGGGGAGGTAAGACTGAAGCTTTCTTT; CDR3aa: CASSILDRGGKTEAFF
d_gene: .; abundance: .; v_gene: TRBV19; j_gene: TRBJ2-1; CDR3nt: TGTGCCAGTAGTCTCTACCCGACAGGTACCTACAATGAGCAGTTCTTC; CDR3aa: CASSLYPTGTYNEQFF
d_gene: .; abundance: .; v_gene: TRBV6-5; j_gene: TRBJ1-1; CDR3nt: TGTGCCAGCTATCCCTGGCCCTTTCCCCCTGAAGCTTTCTTT; CDR3aa: CASYPWPFPPEAFF
d_gene: TRBD1; abundance: .; v_gene: TRBV5-1; j_gene: TRBJ2-1; CDR3nt: TGCGCCAGCAGCAGAGACAGGGCCCTCAATGAGCAGTTCTTC; CDR3aa: CASSRDRALNEQFF
d_gene: .; abundance: few; v_gene: TRBV27; j_gene: TRBJ2-7; CDR3nt: TGTGCCAGCAGCTTCCAACTAAGCTACGAGCAGTACTTC; CDR3aa: CASSFQLSYEQYF
d_gene: .; abundance: .; v_gene: TRBV6-5; j_gene: TRBJ2-7; CDR3nt: TGTGCCGTAGGAAGAGCCTCGGGATACGAGCAGTACTTC; CDR3aa: CAVGRASGYEQYF
d_gene: TRBD1; abundance: .; v_gene: TRBV3-1/TRBV3-2; j_gene: TRBJ1-4; CDR3nt: TGTGCCAGCAGCCAAGTGACAGGGTATGAAAAACTGTTTTTT; CDR3aa: CASSQVTGYEKLFF
d_gene: TRBD1; abundance: .; v_gene: TRBV19; j_gene: TRBJ2-5; CDR3nt: TGTGCCAGTAGTTTCGACAGGGGACAGACCCAGTACTTC; CDR3aa: CASSFDRGQTQYF
d_gene: .; abundance: few; v_gene: TRBV19; j_gene: TRBJ1-6; CDR3nt: TGTGCCAGTAGTGGGGGGTCGAATTCACCCCTCCACTTT; CDR3aa: CASSGGSNSPLHF
d_gene: TRBD2; abundance: .; v_gene: TRBV4-1; j_gene: TRBJ2-2; CDR3nt: TGCGCCAGCAGCCCTACTAGCGACGCGAACACCGGGGAGCTGTTTTTT; CDR3aa: CASSPTSDANTGELFF
d_gene: .; abundance: .; v_gene: TRBV7-9; j_gene: TRBJ2-3; CDR3nt: TGTGCCAGCAGCCCTCCCTCGTATACAGGGACGCAAGATACGCAGTATTTT; CDR3aa: CASSPPSYTGTQDTQYF
d_gene: .; abundance: .; v_gene: TRBV5-6; j_gene: TRBJ1-6; CDR3nt: TGTGCCAGCAGCTTTAAAGGGGAAAATTCACCCCTCCACTTT; CDR3aa: CASSFKGENSPLHF
d_gene: TRBD2; abundance: .; v_gene: TRBV4-1; j_gene: TRBJ2-1; CDR3nt: TGCGCCAGCAGCCGCGGACTAGCGGGGGGTCCGAGCTCCTACAATGAGCAGTTCTTC; CDR3aa: CASSRGLAGGPSSYNEQFF
d_gene: TRBD1; abundance: .; v_gene: TRBV5-1; j_gene: TRBJ2-1; CDR3nt: TGCGCCAGCAGCCTAGGGCTGGCAGGGGGAAATGTCGATGAGCAGTTCTTC; CDR3aa: CASSLGLAGGNVDEQFF
d_gene: TRBD2; abundance: .; v_gene: TRBV5-5; j_gene: TRBJ2-1; CDR3nt: TGTGCCAGCAGCCCTTTGACTAGCATCGCCTACAATGAGCAGTTCTTC; CDR3aa: CASSPLTSIAYNEQFF
d_gene: TRBD1; abundance: .; v_gene: TRBV14; j_gene: TRBJ2-7; CDR3nt: TGTGCCAGCAGCCCCGGACAGGGATACTACGAGCAGTACTTC; CDR3aa: CASSPGQGYYEQYF
d_gene: .; abundance: .; v_gene: TRBV7-9; j_gene: TRBJ1-2; CDR3nt: TGTGCCAGCAGCTTAGCCGGGGAGGGACCGGATGGCTACACCTTC; CDR3aa: CASSLAGEGPDGYTF
d_gene: .; abundance: few; v_gene: TRBV9; j_gene: TRBJ2-1; CDR3nt: TGTGCCAGCAGCCCCCATAGTAACCCCTACAATGAGCAGTTCTTC; CDR3aa: CASSPHSNPYNEQFF
d_gene: .; abundance: .; v_gene: TRBV6-5; j_gene: TRBJ1-5; CDR3nt: TGTGCCAGCAGTTCCGACACCTATAGCAATCAGCCCCAGCATTTT; CDR3aa: CASSSDTYSNQPQHF
d_gene: TRBD1; abundance: .; v_gene: TRBV18; j_gene: TRBJ1-4; CDR3nt: TGTGCCAGCTCAGCCGGGACAGGGGGGACAACTAATGAAAAACTGTTTTTT; CDR3aa: CASSAGTGGTTNEKLFF
d_gene: TRBD1; abundance: .; v_gene: TRBV2; j_gene: TRBJ1-4; CDR3nt: TGTGCCAGCAGGGGACAGGGGACCCCTGGTGAAAAACTGTTTTTT; CDR3aa: CASRGQGTPGEKLFF
d_gene: TRBD2; abundance: .; v_gene: TRBV6-4; j_gene: TRBJ2-7; CDR3nt: TGTGCCAGCAGTGAAGGAGCGGGAGCACACTACGAGCAGTACTTC; CDR3aa: CASSEGAGAHYEQYF
d_gene: .; abundance: .; v_gene: TRBV5-5; j_gene: TRBJ1-1; CDR3nt: TGTGCCAGCAACATAATAGGGCAGGGCACTGAAGCTTTCTTT; CDR3aa: CASNIIGQGTEAFF